A single sample gave rise to the 16 T cell receptor beta chains below, sequenced in a study of shared clonotypes between healthy human individuals. Some clones are missing from TCRdb's copy, which holds only in-frame ones; the method was immunoSEQ multiplex PCR. The sample carries 980,000 or so clones, less than 85% recorded once. The sample taken for sequencing was memory CD4+ T cells sorted from blood. Subset defined: CD45RA-negative fraction. All receptors derive from a man between 18 and 29 years old in good health.

The J gene is TRBJ2-3, the V gene TRBV9; tentative D call: TRBD1 (6 bases). Deletions cut 3 bases from V and 3 bases from J, with 14 bases between. The CDR3 has 15 residues. Germline loops: CDR1 SGDLS, CDR2 YYNGEE. CDR3 nucleotides: TGTGCCAGCAGCGAGAGACCGAGGGGGACAGATACGCAGTATTTT. This translates into CASSERPRGTDTQYF.

The genes are TRBV5-4 and TRBJ2-1; 13 bases line up with TRBD2. In germline, CDR1 is SGHNT, CDR2 YYREEE (reference sequence). The CDR3 runs 15 residues. Unmatched junction bases numbered 5, after V lost 4 bases and J lost 7 bases. CDR3 loop: CASSTLAGGPNEQFF. For the CDR3, the DNA is TGTGCCAGCAGCACACTAGCGGGGGGGCCGAATGAGCAGTTCTTC.

V is TRBV5-1 and J is TRBJ2-1; 7 nucleotides line up with TRBD1. Germline-derived CDR1 and CDR2 are SGHRS and YFSETQ. The CDR3 has 15 residues. With 2 bases clipped from V and 8 bases from J, the junction kept 10 bases outside the gene matches. The CDR3 DNA reads TGCGCCAGCAGCTTAACAACAGGGGCTAGGGATGAGCAGTTCTTC. This codes for CASSLTTGARDEQFF.

DNA of the CDR3: TGTGCCAGCAGTGATAGGACCTCCTATGGCTACACCTTC. Translated: CASSDRTSYGYTF. The chain couples TRBV2 to TRBJ1-2, with D hard to call. Germline V gene data show CDR1 as SNHLY and CDR2 as FYNNEI. V was shortened by 3 bases and J by 4 bases, with 9 bases between the two germline ends. This CDR3 contains 13 residues.

This clone was seen at least ten times. Other DNA sequences in this specimen translate into the identical CDR3. The CDR3 nucleotides are TGTGCCAGCAGCTTAGCAGCAGGGCGCGAGCAGTACTTC. Translated: CASSLAAGREQYF. The rearrangement links TRBV7-9 to TRBJ2-7; D may be TRBD1 (5 bases). Per the germline V gene, CDR1 is SEHNR and CDR2 is FQNEAQ (reference sequence). The CDR3 length is 13 residues. The ends were cut back, 0 bases at V and 6 bases at J, with 9 bases in the middle.

This chain links TRBV19 with TRBJ2-7, with D possibly being TRBD1 (5 bases). Trimming pared 7 bases from V and 0 bases from J, leaving 16 bases between. The germline V gene has CDR1 LNHDA and CDR2 SQIVND (reference sequence). CDR3 length: 15 amino acids. CDR3 nucleotides: TGTGCCAGTACCCCAGCAAACAGGACCTCCTACGAGCAGTACTTC. It specifies CASTPANRTSYEQYF.

The chain is built from TRBV10-3 and TRBJ2-3; D is perhaps TRBD2 (6 bases). The CDR3 totals 11 residues. Trimming shortened V by 8 bases and J by 6 bases, and 9 bases separated the two germline ends. CDR1 is ENHRY and CDR2 is SYGVKD in the germline V gene. The CDR3: CAIAGGDTQYF. As DNA, the CDR3 is TGTGCCATCGCAGGAGGGGATACGCAGTATTTT.

Only a few counts were recorded for this clone. This chain connects TRBV7-9 to TRBJ2-7, with a possible D match to TRBD2 (5 bases). Germline V gives CDR1 SEHNR, CDR2 FQNEAQ (reference sequence). The CDR3 sequence is 14 residues long. Trimming took off 3 bases at V and 4 bases at J, with 13 bases between the two ends. The CDR3 sequence is CASSFARTQYEQYF. The CDR3 DNA sequence: TGTGCCAGCAGCTTTGCCAGGACTCAATACGAGCAGTACTTC.

J is TRBJ1-2 and V is TRBV4-1; D remains ambiguous. The CDR3 length is 16 residues. The germline V gene has CDR1 MGHRA and CDR2 YSYEKL. V lost 4 bases and J 4 bases, leaving 19 bases between the germline ends. Written as DNA, the CDR3 is TGCGCCAGCAGCCCGGGAACTCTACTAGGGATCTATGGCTACACCTTC. Translated: CASSPGTLLGIYGYTF.

The chain is built from TRBV18 and TRBJ2-3, with 8 bases matching TRBD1. The germline CDR1 and CDR2 sequences are KGHSH and LQKENI. The CDR3 length is 15 residues. V lost 3 bases, J lost 4 bases, and 6 bases stayed unmatched. CDR3 in DNA: TGTGCCAGCTCACCGGTCCAGGGGGCCGCAGATACGCAGTATTTT. This sequence encodes CASSPVQGAADTQYF.

The V and J genes are TRBV6-5 and TRBJ2-1; 8 nucleotides align to TRBD2. V shed 1 base, J shed 1 base, and the junction held 3 bases outside the gene matches. The CDR3 contains 16 residues. CDR1 is MNHEY, CDR2 SVGAGI, per germline. CDR3 residues: CASSYYASGSYNEQFF. CDR3 nucleotides: TGTGCCAGCAGTTACTATGCTAGCGGGTCCTACAATGAGCAGTTCTTC.

The chain joins TRBV28 to TRBJ1-2; 9 positions agree with TRBD1. The CDR3 totals 12 residues. Germline-derived CDR1 and CDR2 are MDHEN and SYDVKM. The CDR3 reads CASGTGYYGYTF. The CDR3 DNA is TGTGCATCGGGGACAGGGTACTATGGCTACACCTTC.

The chain employs TRBV11-2 and TRBJ2-7; D may correspond to TRBD1 or TRBD2 (5 bases each). Germline CDR1 and CDR2: SGHAT and FQNNGV. V lost 1 base and J lost 3, with 10 bases in between. CDR3 length: 14 amino acids. CDR3 DNA sequence: TGTGCCAGCAGCTTAGCTGGGACCAACTACGAGCAGTACTTC. This translates into CASSLAGTNYEQYF.

V usage is TRBV2 and J usage is TRBJ1-1; unclear D gene. Germline V gene data show CDR1 as SNHLY and CDR2 as FYNNEI. The V end was cut by 8 bases, the J end by 1 base, with 20 bases between. This CDR3 comprises 16 residues. CDR3 bases: TGTGCCAGCCGAGCCAAGCTTATACCAGGGAACACTGAAGCTTTCTTT. Translated: CASRAKLIPGNTEAFF.

In this sample, this clone turned up a few times. The J gene is TRBJ2-1, the V gene TRBV11-2, with a possible D match to TRBD1 (6 bases). Trimming stripped 5 bases from V and 0 bases from J, with 14 bases between. The CDR3 extends over 16 amino acids. Germline-derived CDR1 and CDR2 are SGHAT and FQNNGV. The CDR3 is CASSLRADSSYNEQFF. The DNA for the CDR3 is TGTGCCAGCAGCCTAAGGGCGGACAGCTCCTACAATGAGCAGTTCTTC.

This rearrangement joins TRBV19 to TRBJ1-2, with a tentative D call TRBD1 (6 bases). Deletions cut 5 bases from V and 2 bases from J, with 15 bases between. The germline V gene encodes CDR1 LNHDA and CDR2 SQIVND (reference sequence). The CDR3 sequence is 15 residues long. CDR3 nucleotides: TGTGCCAGTAGTGGGGCCGGGACAAAAAACTATGGCTACACCTTC. Residues: CASSGAGTKNYGYTF.